This T cell receptor (beta chain) was documented in a study of post-analysis software for immune sequencing data. Notes on the study in general: Five or six TRBV segments (TRBV5-6, TRBV5-1 and TRBV20-1 among them) occurred more frequently in patients than in controls.

Of note for this clonotype: What it binds is not known.

Unique molecular identifiers were built into the TCR beta cDNA libraries. In TCRdb, the PCR reads were re-called with MiXCR into one record per CDR3 protein. The sample yields 650,000 to 900,000 distinct CDR3 sequences, approximately 44% seen once. Between the trimmed V and J ends, which lost 4 bases and 10 bases, there was a span of 9 bases. The CDR3 contains 11 residues. Germline V gene lookup returns CDR1 SGDLS and CDR2 YYNGEE. The origin of this receptor is a girl aged 5 to 17 with multiple sclerosis. Input material: blood. The V gene is TRBV9, the J gene TRBJ2-1; D remains ambiguous. Written as DNA, the CDR3 is TGTGCCAGCAGCACGGGTGTAGAGCAGTTCTTC. Protein: CASSTGVEQFF.